The 10 T cell receptor beta chains listed next were all sequenced from one sample in a study of T cell responses to AZD1222 COVID-19 vaccine. Only in-frame clones appear in the TCRdb table, and some are missing; sequencing was by immunoSEQ multiplex PCR. The data show 75,000 to 90,000 clones, roughly 88% seen once. Sequenced material: peripheral blood, taken on day 0 of AZD1222 vaccination. The receptors were gathered from an adult in good health.

The V call is TRBV4-1, the J call TRBJ2-6, with 9 bases lining up with TRBD2. Germline trimming cut 0 bases from V and 0 bases from J; bases unmatched to any gene: 3. CDR3 size: 18 residues. The germline V gene encodes CDR1 MGHRA and CDR2 YSYEKL. The CDR3 reads CASSQDAGGRSGANVLTF. DNA for the CDR3: TGCGCCAGCAGCCAAGACGCGGGGGGGCGCTCTGGGGCCAACGTCCTGACTTTC.

The genes are TRBV19 and TRBJ1-1; D not certain. In germline, CDR1 is LNHDA, CDR2 SQIVND (reference sequence). V lost 3 bases, J lost 6 bases, and 8 bases lay in between. CDR3 length: 12 residues. The CDR3 sequence is CASSISWAEAFF. Here the CDR3 DNA reads TGTGCCAGTAGTATTTCCTGGGCTGAAGCTTTCTTT.

The rearrangement links TRBV19 to TRBJ1-2, with a tentative D call TRBD1 (6 bases). Trimming pared 4 bases from V and 4 bases from J, leaving 13 bases between. This CDR3 comprises 14 residues. Per the germline V gene, CDR1 is LNHDA and CDR2 is SQIVND (reference sequence). The CDR3 protein is CASSTPQGSYGYTF. The CDR3 coding sequence is TGTGCCAGTAGTACACCACAGGGTAGCTATGGCTACACCTTC.

This chain uses TRBV3-1 (or the pseudogene TRBV3-2) with TRBJ2-3; TRBD2 aligns across 8 bases. The CDR3 has 18 residues. Losses at the gene ends were 6 bases for V and 5 bases for J; bases not matched to a gene: 19. CDR1 and CDR2 (germline): LGHDT, YNNKEL (reference sequence). The CDR3 DNA reads TGTGCCAGCAGTCGGCTAGCGGGCGGTGGGGTAGGAGGAGATACGCAGTATTTT. This translates into CASSRLAGGGVGGDTQYF.

V is TRBV7-9 and J is TRBJ1-5; perhaps TRBD1 as D (5 bases). CDR1 and CDR2 from the germline V gene are SEHNR and FQNEAQ (reference sequence). The CDR3 loop spans 17 amino acids. The V and J ends lost 4 bases and 2 bases respectively, with 18 bases between them. The CDR3 nucleotides are TGTGCCAGCAGCTCTCAGGGTGGGGGTTGGGGCAATCAGCCCCAGCATTTT. Protein product: CASSSQGGGWGNQPQHF.

This clone showed up just once. This chain's CDR3 is CASSFRDTGELFF. CDR3 in DNA: TGTGCCAGCAGTTTTAGAGACACCGGGGAGCTGTTTTTT. The chain carries TRBV12-3 or TRBV12-4 and TRBJ2-2, with D unclear. This CDR3 is 13 amino acids long. Deletions cut 3 bases from V and 3 bases from J, with 5 bases between.

CDR3 in DNA: TGTGCCAGCAGCTTACCCGGATACAGGGGTGATTATGGCTACACCTTC. The encoded protein is CASSLPGYRGDYGYTF. V is TRBV6-4 and J is TRBJ1-2, with 7 nucleotides matching TRBD1. Germline trimming cut 6 bases from V and 5 bases from J; bases unmatched to any gene: 15. Per the germline V gene, CDR1 is MRHNA and CDR2 is SNTAGT. The CDR3 covers 16 residues.

V gene TRBV12-3 or TRBV12-4 combines with J gene TRBJ1-2, with D possibly TRBD1 on 5 matching bases. The ends were cut back, 6 bases at V and 4 bases at J, with 12 bases in the middle. There are 13 residues in the CDR3. This CDR3 reads CASRSGKAYGYTF. For the CDR3, the DNA is TGTGCCAGCAGGTCAGGGAAAGCCTATGGCTACACCTTC.

The J gene is TRBJ2-3, the V gene TRBV6-7; the D gene could be TRBD1 or TRBD2 (5 bases each). TRBV6-7 is reported as an ORF; its role is uncertain. Trimming left V 1 base short and J 0 bases short, with 23 bases between. The CDR3 extends over 20 amino acids. CDR3 loop: CASSYFRALQRAFSTDTQYF. Written as DNA, the CDR3 is TGTGCCAGCAGTTACTTCAGGGCCCTTCAGAGGGCCTTTAGCACAGATACGCAGTATTTT.

The rearrangement uses TRBV5-1 and TRBJ2-5, with a tentative D call TRBD2 (8 bases). Germline V CDR1 and CDR2: SGHRS, YFSETQ. Trimming stripped 7 bases from V and 1 base from J, with 23 bases between. This CDR3 spans 17 amino acids. The CDR3 DNA sequence: TGCGCCAGCTCCCCGCTCGGGAGGGGGCTGGGCCAAGAGACCCAGTACTTC. Protein: CASSPLGRGLGQETQYF.